This T cell receptor (beta chain) stems from a study of T cell clusters in autoimmune cytopenias (dated by TCRdb to between 2018 and 2020). In the study overall: Per sample, TRB sequencing gave a median depth of about 52,000 reads and a median of about 2,300 distinct TRB clonotypes. Alongside healthy, CLL and autoimmune hepatitis controls, autoimmune cytopenia patients had their peripheral blood TRB and IGH repertoires sequenced at active disease and again during treatment follow-up. The study was designed to test whether a disease-specific immune repertoire signature usable as a blood-based biomarker is carried by autoimmune cytopenia patients.

Each sample's TRB amplification started from about 250 ng of peripheral blood genomic DNA, which corresponds to approximately 37,500 genome equivalents. Concerning this clonotype: The antigen this receptor binds is unknown.

Its CDR3 holds 17 amino acids, cysteine through phenylalanine. Only the protein is on record. From the germline V gene, CDR1 is MNHEY and CDR2 is SVGAGI. Here is what the overall study found, with its caveats: TRB repertoire shifts, with less even repertoires observed in secondary cytopenia and CLL, were mostly attributed to lymphoma bias rather than autoimmunity. The T cell clusters were defined only in silico, and the functional role of the clusters was left to be validated experimentally. In the comparison of secondary cytopenia with CLL, no cluster-lack signature showed up, apparently because the dominant lymphoma-associated repertoire masked the signature. Healthy donors had almost three times as many exclusive TRB clusters as active autoimmune hepatitis patients, a finding consistent with an autoimmunity-wide signature. GLIPH results suggested that primary autoimmune cytopenia patients were missing physiological T cell clusters, with 51 clusters found only in healthy donors compared with about 16 found only in patients.

TRB rearrangements were amplified by multiplex PCR following a touch-down protocol, with the TRB-A and TRB-B primer pools mixed in one tube. Two consecutive PCR reactions with Phusion HS II polymerase added Illumina adapters and sample indices to the amplicons. Amplicons were gel-purified with the NucleoSpin Gel and PCR Clean-up kit, then quantified by Qubit and quality-checked on an Agilent 2100 Bioanalyzer. Sequencing of the libraries was done on an Illumina MiSeq with 600-cycle, single-indexed, paired-end runs. In the source study's methods: MiXCR version 2.1.12 with the default MiXCR reference library was used to align and assemble TRB reads. A clone was defined by each unique CDR3 nucleotide sequence, and the analysis included only productive sequences supported by at least two reads. Alpha-parameterized diversity profiles (alpha 0 to 5), including the Shannon (alpha 1) and Simpson (alpha 2) indices, were computed with an R script to assess repertoire diversity. Combinatorial TRB VJ usage was calculated with the tcR package and was compared between cohorts by principal component analysis performed with ade4. GLIPH clustering of TCRbeta CDR3s was carried out on cohort pairs matched by age and read depth, and cluster frequencies were compared by Wilcoxon test. Each entry corresponds to one CDR3 protein sequence from reads that TCRdb reprocessed, and DNA is not given. These V and J calls originate from TCRdb's pipeline instead of the authors' own analysis. The sample's clone listing holds about 4,400 distinct CDR3 sequences. The ten biggest clones cover under 70% of the sample.

This same sample was also part of a study on T cell repertoires in aging, cancer and after chemotherapy. As described in the second report: Donors were distributed across six age groups ranging from 30 or younger to 70 or older, with at least three individuals included per group. In the hematological group, the paired samples taken before and after chemotherapy came from chronic lymphocytic leukemia patients given fludarabine- or bendamustine-based regimens. Roughly 9 million TCR reads were contained in the full dataset. Compared with age-matched healthy donors, untreated patients with either hematological or solid cancers had significantly lower TCR diversity in the blood along with higher clonality. In healthy donors, the drop in TCR diversity with age came mainly from a loss of richness, whereas in cancer patients a loss of evenness also played a part. Median generation probability increased over the chemotherapy interval in both cancer cohorts, suggesting repertoire reconstitution through rebound thymic output. The authors noted that the repertoire data do not allow conclusions about immunological memory after chemotherapy. Lymphoid organ infiltration was present in the hematological cancer patients, and this infiltration may itself impair thymic emigration or the expansion of peripheral T cells. To examine immunoaging and T cell reconstitution after chemotherapy, the study profiled TCR beta repertoires in peripheral blood from healthy donors and cancer patients. Alongside around 98 healthy donors serving as a reference group, the cohort included roughly 220 cancer patients, of whom some 90 had hematological cancers and more than 120 had solid cancers. TRB sequences were processed with MiXCR versions 2.12 and 3.0.5. Repertoire metrics included Shannon diversity, evenness, clonality (one minus evenness), and alpha-parameterized diversity profiles from alpha 0 to 5. The IGoR algorithm was used to calculate generation probabilities of clones in the paired pre- and post-chemotherapy samples.

This TCR was recovered from a human donor with an autoimmune cytopenia or autoimmune hepatitis (not recorded which). The sequence joins TRBV6-5 to TRBJ2-1; TCRdb reports TRBD1, a call that lacks DNA to check it against. The sequencing input was peripheral blood. The CDR3 has the sequence CASSYPGQGAPRDEQFF.